The clone carrying this TCR beta chain turned up a few times. The data are from a study of spatial heterogeneity in lung cancer. The overall study: Unique TCR and UMI combinations averaged more than ten appearances each in raw reads.

Germline V gene data show CDR1 as MGHRA and CDR2 as YSYEKL. CDR3 length: 17 amino acids. V was pared by 1 base and J by 0 bases, with 3 bases of the junction left unmatched. Described time point: sample taken at primary tumor resection. Samples were obtained from approximately 76 donors, all untreated early-stage non-small cell lung cancer patients. Whole RNA obtained from tumor, nontumor lung or frozen PBMC underwent sequencing without sorting. A unique molecular identifier was attached to every TCR cDNA molecule. TCRdb analysed the 5' RACE reads with MiXCR anew, one entry per CDR3 protein. The sample yields approximately 11,000 distinct CDR3 sequences, 5.5% to 7.5% seen once.

This clonotype was obtained from a male donor with early-stage non-small cell lung cancer. The V call is TRBV4-1, the J call TRBJ2-1, with 10 bases aligning to TRBD2. This material consisted of PBMCs, taken at surgery. CDR3 region: CASSQAPSGSSYNEQFF. CDR3 coding DNA: TGCGCCAGCAGCCAAGCGCCTAGCGGGAGCTCCTACAATGAGCAGTTCTTC.